Listed below are T cell receptor beta chains from one sample, sequenced in a study of blood T cell repertoires in COVID-19. Generated by immunoSEQ multiplex PCR, the TCRdb table keeps only in-frame clones and is missing some. The sample records about 250,000 clones, about 89% being singletons. Input material: peripheral blood. These receptors were taken from a woman aged 60 to 75 who had recovered from COVID-19. Each CDR3 is given with its conserved first and last residue. The D gene is left open where the match is weak. The listing skips clone size in some rows; elsewhere it reads once, few, many or a size class.

>TRBD1|TRBJ1-5|TRBV7-2|-
CASSQRQGDQPQHF
TGTGCCAGCAGCCAACGACAGGGGGACCAGCCCCAGCATTTT
>-|TRBJ2-3|TRBV3-1/TRBV3-2|few
CASSRPGGPTDTQYF
TGTGCCAGCAGCCGACCAGGGGGGCCCACAGATACGCAGTATTTT
>-|TRBJ1-6|TRBV30|-
CAWTTGGPLHF
TGTGCCTGGACCACAGGAGGGCCCCTCCACTTT
>-|TRBJ1-5|TRBV5-1|-
CASSLEAGIQPQHF
TGCGCCAGCAGCTTGGAGGCAGGGATTCAGCCCCAGCATTTT
>-|TRBJ2-7|TRBV7-8|-
CASSFTRVGYEQYF
TGTGCCAGCAGCTTTACCAGGGTGGGCTACGAGCAGTACTTC
>TRBD2|TRBJ2-1|TRBV28|-
CASSESGGANEQFF
TGTGCCAGCAGTGAGAGCGGGGGGGCGAATGAGCAGTTCTTC
>-|TRBJ1-5|TRBV28|-
CASSLLTASDQPQHF
TGTGCCAGCAGCCTCCTGACAGCAAGTGATCAGCCCCAGCATTTT
>TRBD2|TRBJ2-3|TRBV2|-
CASVVAGAGTDTQYF
TGTGCCAGCGTTGTAGCGGGGGCGGGCACAGATACGCAGTATTTT
>-|TRBJ1-1|TRBV11-3|-
CASSSDRENTEAFF
TGTGCCAGCAGCTCCGACCGGGAGAACACTGAAGCTTTCTTT
>TRBD1|TRBJ1-2|TRBV28|-
CASSLNGQGAGGYTF
TGTGCCAGCAGTTTAAACGGGCAGGGGGCGGGTGGCTACACCTTC
>TRBD2|TRBJ2-1|TRBV7-3|-
CASSINGRTSAEQFF
TGTGCCAGCAGCATTAACGGGCGGACTAGCGCTGAGCAGTTCTTC
>TRBD1|TRBJ2-7|TRBV6-1|-
CASSEDRGLWYEQYF
TGTGCCAGCAGTGAAGATAGGGGGCTGTGGTACGAGCAGTACTTC
>-|TRBJ1-1|TRBV25-1|-
CASSAPRGGWNTEAFF
TGTGCCAGCAGTGCTCCACGGGGGGGTTGGAACACTGAAGCTTTCTTT
>-|TRBJ2-7|TRBV5-1|-
CASEMGHGSYEQYF
TGCGCCAGCGAGATGGGGCACGGCTCCTACGAGCAGTACTTC
>TRBD1|TRBJ2-5|TRBV28|-
CASSPRTGGFQETQYF
TGTGCCAGCAGTCCCCGGACAGGGGGTTTTCAAGAGACCCAGTACTTC
>TRBD1|TRBJ2-5|TRBV10-3|-
CAISESTGQETQYF
TGTGCCATCAGTGAGTCGACAGGGCAAGAGACCCAGTACTTC
>-|TRBJ2-5|TRBV6-5|once
CASSYSLSDQETQYF
TGTGCCAGCAGTTACTCCTTGTCAGATCAAGAGACCCAGTACTTC
>-|TRBJ1-2|TRBV29-1|-
CSVEAPANYGYTF
TGCAGCGTTGAAGCGCCGGCTAACTATGGCTACACCTTC
>-|TRBJ1-6|TRBV11-3|-
CASSLGQDNSPLHF
TGTGCCAGCAGCTTAGGACAGGATAATTCACCCCTCCACTTT
>-|TRBJ2-3|TRBV12-5|-
CASGTSTDTQYF
TGTGCTAGTGGAACTAGCACAGATACGCAGTATTTT
>-|TRBJ2-7|TRBV7-9|-
CASSATYEQYF
TGTGCCAGCAGCGCTACCTACGAGCAGTACTTC
>-|TRBJ1-2|TRBV6-6|-
CAGGREGNYGYTF
TGTGCCGGTGGGCGTGAGGGTAACTATGGCTACACCTTC
>-|TRBJ2-2|TRBV14|few
CASSHPQGSNTGELFF
TGTGCCAGCAGCCACCCACAGGGATCAAACACCGGGGAGCTGTTTTTT
>TRBD1|TRBJ2-5|TRBV12-5|-
CASVPDGTDVQETQYF
TGTGCTAGTGTCCCCGACGGGACAGACGTCCAAGAGACCCAGTACTTC
>TRBD1|TRBJ1-2|TRBV5-1|-
CASTLTWTGYYGYTF
TGCGCCAGCACCCTCACTTGGACAGGGTACTATGGCTACACCTTC
>-|TRBJ1-1|TRBV27|-
CASSWGQKGTEAFF
TGTGCCAGCAGTTGGGGCCAAAAGGGGACTGAAGCTTTCTTT
>-|TRBJ1-5|TRBV19|-
CASSIALSLPDQPQHF
TGTGCCAGTAGTATAGCCCTCTCCCTTCCGGATCAGCCCCAGCATTTT
>-|TRBJ2-2|TRBV11-3|-
CASSFEGGELFF
TGTGCCAGCAGCTTTGAGGGAGGGGAGCTGTTTTTT
>-|TRBJ2-5|TRBV28|-
CASRGGEETQYF
TGTGCCAGCAGAGGTGGGGAGGAGACCCAGTACTTC
>-|TRBJ1-1|TRBV7-2|-
CASSSLGGDTEAFF
TGTGCCAGCAGCTCCTTGGGGGGGGACACTGAAGCTTTCTTT
>TRBD1|TRBJ1-1|TRBV5-5|once
CASTPPGTVNTEAFF
TGTGCCAGCACCCCCCCCGGGACAGTGAACACTGAAGCTTTCTTT